The source of this T cell receptor beta chain is a study of OX40 agonist ivuxolimab in advanced cancers. Profiling relied on immunoSEQ multiplex PCR, and the TCRdb table lists in-frame clones only, not all of them. The sample lists tens of thousands of clones, roughly 90% occurring once. The CDR3 length is 15 residues. Trimming at V came to 3 bases and at J to 4 bases, leaving 5 bases not matched to a gene. In germline, CDR1 is LNHNV, CDR2 YYDKDF (reference sequence). The chain combines TRBV15 with TRBJ1-3; 8 bases fit TRBD1. The source was CD4+ or CD8+ T cells sorted from blood, collected in a trial of the OX40 agonist ivuxolimab. This receptor was taken from an adult with an advanced solid tumor such as melanoma, head and neck, liver or kidney cancer. In nucleotides, the CDR3 is TGTGCCACCAGCAGCCGAGACAGGGGCGGAAACACCATATATTTT. The encoded protein is CATSSRDRGGNTIYF.